The sequence of this TCR beta chain was determined in a study of cytomegalovirus exposure and HLA in healthy donors. Whole-study findings and limits: A prior analysis recorded that most TCR beta V segments were productive about 90% or about 30% of the time. As a later analysis revealed, most CMV-associated TCR beta chains appeared HLA-restricted. While the bulk of TCR sequences proved rare, some public TCRs turned up in many donors.

To note about this clone: Its specificity is unknown.

The CDR3 runs to 16 residues. Germline assignment: CDR1 SGHRS and CDR2 YFSETQ. With 4 bases removed from V and 5 bases from J, the gap between germline ends came to 21 bases. The PCR employed 60 Vbeta primers together with 13 Jbeta primers. The data were produced by immunoSEQ multiplex PCR, yet TCRdb's version contains in-frame clones alone and is incomplete. The sample yields about 130,000 clones, 80% to 90% seen once. The TCR comes from a woman aged 35 to 49 in good health and CMV-seropositive. V and J are TRBV5-1 and TRBJ2-5; possible D gene TRBD2, 7 bases. Sample: PBMCs. CDR3 DNA: TGCGCCAGCAGCGTGCAGGGACGCCGCGGGGGCGAGACCCAGTACTTC. Translating gives CASSVQGRRGGETQYF.